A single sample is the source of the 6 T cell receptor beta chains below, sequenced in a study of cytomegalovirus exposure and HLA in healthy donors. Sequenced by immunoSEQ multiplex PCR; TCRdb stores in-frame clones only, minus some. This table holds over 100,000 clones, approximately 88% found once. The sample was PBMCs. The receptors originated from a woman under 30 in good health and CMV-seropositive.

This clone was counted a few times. DNA of the CDR3: TGTGCCAGCAGCCAGGGGAACGAGCAGTACTTC. The encoded protein is CASSQGNEQYF. This chain joins TRBV6-5 and TRBJ2-7, with D perhaps TRBD1 (6 bases). The V and J ends lost 6 bases and 5 bases respectively, with 8 bases between them. The CDR3 is made up of 11 amino acids. The germline gives CDR1 MNHEY, CDR2 SVGAGI.

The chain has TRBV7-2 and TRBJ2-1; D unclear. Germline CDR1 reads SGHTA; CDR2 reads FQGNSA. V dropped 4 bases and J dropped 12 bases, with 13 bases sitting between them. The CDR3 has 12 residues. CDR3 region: CASSSTSPSQFF. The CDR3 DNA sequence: TGTGCCAGCAGCTCGACTTCCCCGTCGCAGTTCTTC.

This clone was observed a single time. The CDR3 DNA sequence: TGTGCCAGCAGCTTAACAGGAACGGGGGGGACTGAGCAGTTCTTC. Protein: CASSLTGTGGTEQFF. The chain recombines TRBV7-3 with TRBJ2-1; 8 bases are shared with TRBD2. In germline, CDR1 is SGHTA, CDR2 FQGTGA. J gave up 9 bases and V 0 bases, and 7 bases lay outside the gene matches. CDR3 length: 15 amino acids.

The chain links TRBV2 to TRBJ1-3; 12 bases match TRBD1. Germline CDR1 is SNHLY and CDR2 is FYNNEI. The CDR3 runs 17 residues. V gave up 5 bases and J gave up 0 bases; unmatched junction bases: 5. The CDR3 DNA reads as TGTGCCAGCAGTCCCGGGACAGGGGGCATCTCTGGAAACACCATATATTTT. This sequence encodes CASSPGTGGISGNTIYF.

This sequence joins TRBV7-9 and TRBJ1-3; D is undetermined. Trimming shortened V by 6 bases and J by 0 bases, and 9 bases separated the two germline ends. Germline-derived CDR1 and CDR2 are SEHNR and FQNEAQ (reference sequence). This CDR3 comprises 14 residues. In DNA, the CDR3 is TGTGCCAGCAGTCGAGGCAGCTCTGGAAACACCATATATTTT. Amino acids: CASSRGSSGNTIYF.

The CDR3 spells CASSIRPGHNEQFF. The CDR3 DNA is TGTGCCAGCAGCATCCGGCCAGGTCACAATGAGCAGTTCTTC. This chain joins TRBV6-1 and TRBJ2-1; D is ambiguous. Germline V lookup: CDR1 MNHNS, CDR2 SASEGT. V was pared by 6 bases and J by 5 bases, with 14 bases between. The CDR3 sequence is 14 residues long.